Shown below are 11 T cell receptor beta chains from a single sample sequenced in a study of T cells in Graves' hyperthyroidism and ophthalmopathy. Amplified regions were TCR beta CDR3 sequences from RNA transcripts. RT-PCR in the first round (using the HTBI primer set) targeted the TCR CDR3. TCRdb re-called the multiplex PCR reads through MiXCR, storing one row per CDR3 protein. The sample includes fewer than 850,000 distinct CDR3 sequences, 17% seen only once; the top ten take roughly 16%. Sequencing input: blood. The receptors derive from a man in his fifties or sixties with Graves' hyperthyroidism.

The chain couples TRBV7-3 to TRBJ2-3; weak D call: TRBD2 (6 bases). In germline, CDR1 is SGHTA, CDR2 FQGTGA. Trimming took off 2 bases at V and 2 bases at J, with 14 bases between the two ends. This CDR3 spans 16 amino acids. The CDR3 loop is CASSLGAGLHTDTQYF. The CDR3 bases are TGTGCCAGCAGCTTAGGTGCGGGACTCCACACAGATACGCAGTATTTT.

On this clonotype: This may be a read error, as it is one base from a much larger clone. The V call is TRBV28, the J call TRBJ2-4, with TRBD1 identical over 7 bases. CDR1 MDHEN and CDR2 SYDVKM come from the germline V gene. This CDR3 region has 16 residues. The CDR3 loop is CASSPSGQLAKNTQYF. CDR3 DNA sequence: TGTGCCAGCAGTCCATCGGGACAGTTAGCCAAAAACACTCAGTACTTC.

At least ten counts were recorded for this clonotype. The chain carries TRBV7-2 and TRBJ2-1; 9 nucleotides line up with TRBD2. Germline CDR1 is SGHTA and CDR2 is FQGNSA. The V and J ends lost 1 base and 3 bases, in that order; junction bases with no gene match: 1. This CDR3 contains 15 residues. CDR3 DNA sequence: TGTGCCAGCAGCTTAGATAGCGGGGGCTACAATGAGCAGTTCTTC. It specifies CASSLDSGGYNEQFF.

This clonotype was found a few times. This chain connects TRBV28 to TRBJ1-3, with 8 bases fitting TRBD1. Germline V gives CDR1 MDHEN, CDR2 SYDVKM. CDR3 length: 14 residues. The V segment lost 6 bases and the J segment 2 bases; nucleotides outside the gene matches: 3. For the CDR3, the DNA is TGTGCCAGCAGAGAGACAGGGGCTGGAAACACCATATATTTT. Translated: CASRETGAGNTIYF.

This clonotype was counted ten times or more. The chain is built from TRBV3-1 and TRBJ1-2, with 8 bases matching TRBD1. Germline values: CDR1 LGHDT, CDR2 YNNKEL (reference sequence). CDR3 length: 14 amino acids. V was pared by 4 bases and J by 5 bases, with 6 bases of the junction left unmatched. The CDR3 sequence is CASSRQGIGYGYTF. The CDR3, as DNA: TGTGCCAGCAGCCGACAGGGGATCGGGTATGGCTACACCTTC.

The chain joins TRBV3-1 to TRBJ1-3; D is ambiguous. Germline V lookup: CDR1 LGHDT, CDR2 YNNKEL (reference sequence). V lost 1 base and J lost 1, with 5 bases in between. This CDR3 comprises 14 residues. CDR3 bases: TGTGCCAGCAGCCAAGTTGCTTCTGGAAACACCATATATTTT. It translates to CASSQVASGNTIYF.

This clonotype was seen at least ten times. The V and J genes are TRBV30 and TRBJ1-5, with 9 bases identical to TRBD1. This CDR3 is 13 amino acids long. CDR1 is GTSNPN and CDR2 is SVGIG in the germline V gene (reference sequence). After removal of 7 bases from V and 1 base from J, the junction contained 2 bases not matched to a gene. The CDR3 DNA reads as TGTGCCTCACAGGGGGCAAGCAATCAGCCCCAGCATTTT. Protein sequence: CASQGASNQPQHF.

The V and J genes are TRBV9 and TRBJ2-1; no clear D. The CDR3 contains 15 residues. Trimming stripped 0 bases from V and 5 bases from J, with 12 bases between. CDR1 and CDR2 (germline): SGDLS, YYNGEE. The CDR3 DNA follows: TGTGCCAGCAGCGTAGATAACCCAATTAACAATGAGCAGTTCTTC. This gives the protein CASSVDNPINNEQFF.

This clonotype has more than one count but fewer than ten. The rearrangement uses TRBV4-3 and TRBJ1-1, with D unclear. The germline gives CDR1 LGHNA, CDR2 YSLEER. The CDR3 contains 15 residues. V lost 1 base, J lost 6 bases, and 15 bases lay in between. The CDR3 region has the DNA TGCGCCAGCAGCCAAGCCTTGGGTGTCGGGGCTGAAGCTTTCTTT. It encodes CASSQALGVGAEAFF.

This clonotype came up a few times. The CDR3 reads CASSIASSSYEQYF. CDR3 sequence (DNA): TGTGCCAGTAGTATCGCGAGCAGTTCCTACGAGCAGTACTTC. The chain couples TRBV19 to TRBJ2-7; D remains ambiguous. V was cut by 3 bases and J by 1 base, with 10 bases left in between. Germline loops: CDR1 LNHDA, CDR2 SQIVND (reference sequence). The CDR3 runs to 14 residues. Combining the CDR3 with reference TRBV19 and TRBJ2-7 gives the whole variable domain DGGITQSPKYLFRKEGQNVTLSCEQNLNHDAMYWYRQDPGQGLRLIYYSQIVNDFQKGDIAEGYSVSREKKESFPLTVTSAQKNPTAFYLCASSIASSSYEQYFGPGTRLTVT.

This clonotype was observed at least ten times. This rearrangement joins TRBV6-2 or TRBV6-3 to TRBJ2-3, with D possibly called TRBD1 or TRBD2 (5 bases each). V was clipped by 4 bases and J by 4 bases, with 12 bases between them. Germline lookup yields CDR1 MNHEY and CDR2 SVGEGT. CDR3 size: 14 residues. The CDR3: CASSWGDYSDTQYF. In nucleotides, the CDR3 is TGTGCCAGCAGTTGGGGCGACTATTCAGATACGCAGTATTTT.